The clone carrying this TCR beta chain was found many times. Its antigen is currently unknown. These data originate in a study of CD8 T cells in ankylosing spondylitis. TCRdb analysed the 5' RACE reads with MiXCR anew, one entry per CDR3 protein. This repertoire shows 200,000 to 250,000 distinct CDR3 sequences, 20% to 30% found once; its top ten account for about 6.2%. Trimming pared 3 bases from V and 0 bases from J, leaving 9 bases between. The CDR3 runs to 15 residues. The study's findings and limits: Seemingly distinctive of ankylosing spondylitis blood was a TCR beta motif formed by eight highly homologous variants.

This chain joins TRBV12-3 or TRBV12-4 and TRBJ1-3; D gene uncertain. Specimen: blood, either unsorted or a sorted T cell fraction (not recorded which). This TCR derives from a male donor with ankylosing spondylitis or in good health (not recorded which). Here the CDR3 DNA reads TGTGCCAGCAGTTTGGAAAGGGTCTCTGGAAACACCATATATTTT. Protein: CASSLERVSGNTIYF.